This entry lists 26 T cell receptor beta chains sequenced from one sample in a study of blood T cell repertoires in COVID-19. Some clones are missing from TCRdb's copy, which holds only in-frame ones; the method was immunoSEQ multiplex PCR. The sample yields fewer than 300,000 clones, approximately 91% seen once. The sample comprised peripheral blood. The receptors stem from a woman aged 30 to 39 with COVID-19, enrolled during active disease.

V usage is TRBV10-3 and J usage is TRBJ1-3; 7 bases are a match to TRBD1. V trimming: 4 bases; J trimming: 7 bases; junction bases outside the gene matches: 13. CDR3 size: 16 residues. Germline assignment: CDR1 ENHRY and CDR2 SYGVKD. CDR3 in DNA: TGTGCCATCAGTGTAAAGGGGGCGAATGAAGGCAACACCATATATTTT. Translation: CAISVKGANEGNTIYF.

This chain uses TRBV2 with TRBJ2-1; 7 bases match TRBD1. This CDR3 spans 13 amino acids. The V gene end was trimmed by 4 bases and the J gene end by 6 bases; junction bases not matched to a gene: 3. The germline V gene has CDR1 SNHLY and CDR2 FYNNEI. The CDR3 bases are TGTGCCAGCAGTGTCGGGACAGTCAATGAGCAGTTCTTC. This sequence encodes CASSVGTVNEQFF.

The V and J genes are TRBV7-2 and TRBJ2-1; 9 bases map to TRBD1. Germline values: CDR1 SGHTA, CDR2 FQGNSA. The CDR3 extends over 15 amino acids. J gave up 4 bases and V 6 bases, and 7 bases lay outside the gene matches. The CDR3 nucleotides read TGTGCCAGCAGACCCGACAGGGGGGTTTACAATGAGCAGTTCTTC. It yields the protein CASRPDRGVYNEQFF.

V gene TRBV6-5 combines with J gene TRBJ1-2; TRBD1 matches 8 bases. V was clipped by 5 bases and J by 4 bases; unmatched bases: 6. The germline V gene encodes CDR1 MNHEY and CDR2 SVGAGI. The CDR3 covers 14 residues. The CDR3 DNA follows: TGTGCCAGCAGTATACAGGGGGTTACCTATGGCTACACCTTC. Amino acid sequence: CASSIQGVTYGYTF.

This clone was picked up one time. This chain links TRBV5-6 with TRBJ1-2, with 8 bases fitting TRBD1. The germline CDR1 and CDR2 sequences are SGHDT and YYEEEE. The CDR3 runs 15 residues. V lost 4 bases, J lost 0 bases, and 5 bases stayed unmatched. CDR3 in amino acids: CASSAGTGSNYGYTF. DNA for the CDR3: TGTGCCAGCAGCGCCGGGACAGGCTCTAACTATGGCTACACCTTC.

The chain carries TRBV28 and TRBJ1-5; the match to TRBD1 covers 7 bases. CDR3 size: 14 residues. Germline V lookup: CDR1 MDHEN, CDR2 SYDVKM. Trimming cost V 3 bases and J 7 bases; bases outside gene matches: 6. CDR3 amino acids: CASSLQGVWQPQHF. DNA of the CDR3: TGTGCCAGCAGTTTGCAGGGGGTTTGGCAGCCCCAGCATTTT.

The chain combines TRBV27 with TRBJ2-3; 12 nucleotides line up with TRBD2. This CDR3 comprises 16 residues. Germline loops: CDR1 MNHEY, CDR2 SMNVEV (reference sequence). V was clipped by 4 bases and J by 5 bases; unmatched bases: 7. The CDR3 loop is CASSSSSGRAGDTQYF. The CDR3, as DNA: TGTGCCAGCAGTTCCTCTAGCGGGAGGGCGGGAGATACGCAGTATTTT.

This clone is a singleton in its sample. The chain joins TRBV28 to TRBJ2-3; TRBD1 agrees at 10 bases. The V gene's germline CDR1 is MDHEN and CDR2 SYDVKM. Germline trimming cut 6 bases from V and 2 bases from J; bases unmatched to any gene: 2. This CDR3 has 14 amino acids. CDR3 protein: CASRGQGYTDTQYF. The CDR3 DNA is TGTGCCAGCAGGGGACAGGGGTACACAGATACGCAGTATTTT.

The gene calls are TRBV6-2 or TRBV6-3 and TRBJ1-6, with 10 positions matching TRBD1. Losses at the gene ends were 4 bases for V and 1 base for J; bases not matched to a gene: 1. CDR1 is MNHEY, CDR2 SVGEGT, per germline. The CDR3 length is 16 residues. CDR3 sequence (DNA): TGTGCCAGCAGTTCGGGACAGGGGTCCTATAATTCACCCCTCCACTTT. Translating gives CASSSGQGSYNSPLHF.

The genes are TRBV6-4 and TRBJ2-6, with D perhaps matching TRBD1 (6 bases). The germline gives CDR1 MRHNA, CDR2 SNTAGT. Deletions cut 0 bases from V and 0 bases from J, with 12 bases between. The CDR3 runs to 18 residues. CDR3 bases: TGTGCCAGCAGTGACTCTGCAGGGGCTTACTCTGGGGCCAACGTCCTGACTTTC. Translation: CASSDSAGAYSGANVLTF.

The chain has TRBV18 and TRBJ1-2; 11 positions agree with TRBD1. Germline V lookup: CDR1 KGHSH, CDR2 LQKENI. The junction had 5 bases not matched to a gene; V was cut back by 1 base and J by 7 bases. The CDR3 runs to 15 residues. The CDR3 is CASSPLDRGRGGYTF. As DNA, the CDR3 is TGTGCCAGCTCACCACTGGACAGGGGGCGCGGTGGCTACACCTTC.

The J gene is TRBJ2-2, the V gene TRBV19; D perhaps matches TRBD1 (5 bases). The CDR3 totals 12 residues. CDR1 is LNHDA, CDR2 SQIVND, per germline (reference sequence). Deletions cut 10 bases from V and 7 bases from J, with 13 bases between. CDR3: CATRPQGGELFF. The CDR3 region has the DNA TGTGCCACTCGACCCCAGGGCGGGGAGCTGTTTTTT.

This chain links TRBV3-1 (or the pseudogene TRBV3-2) with TRBJ2-7; 7 bases align to TRBD2. This CDR3 contains 16 residues. V was clipped by 0 bases and J by 2 bases; unmatched bases: 7. Germline CDR1 reads LGHDT; CDR2 reads YNNKEL (reference sequence). Written as DNA, the CDR3 is TGTGCCAGCAGCCAAGACCTATGGGCGGGAGCCTACGAGCAGTACTTC. Its translation: CASSQDLWAGAYEQYF.

V is TRBV7-2 and J is TRBJ2-1; 7 nucleotides align to TRBD2. V gave up 5 bases and J gave up 6 bases; unmatched junction bases: 7. CDR1 is SGHTA and CDR2 is FQGNSA in the germline V gene. CDR3 length: 14 residues. The CDR3 protein is CASSGRPSGNEQFF. The CDR3 DNA sequence: TGTGCCAGCAGCGGGCGGCCTAGCGGCAATGAGCAGTTCTTC.

This chain links TRBV30 with TRBJ1-5; D is ambiguous. This CDR3 contains 10 residues. The germline gives CDR1 GTSNPN, CDR2 SVGIG (reference sequence). V lost 4 bases and J lost 4, with 2 bases in between. In nucleotides, the CDR3 is TGTGCCTGGATAAATCAGCCCCAGCATTTT. Its protein product is CAWINQPQHF.

This chain uses TRBV3-1 (or the pseudogene TRBV3-2) with TRBJ2-7, with 11 bases that match TRBD1. Trimming cost V 1 base and J 3 bases; bases outside gene matches: 2. This CDR3 region has 15 residues. The germline V gene encodes CDR1 LGHDT and CDR2 YNNKEL (reference sequence). The CDR3 sequence is CASSQGTGGFYEQYF. The DNA of the CDR3 is TGTGCCAGCAGCCAAGGGACAGGGGGCTTCTACGAGCAGTACTTC.

The genes are TRBV11-2 and TRBJ1-3, with TRBD1 matching over 8 bases. V was pared by 1 base and J by 4 bases, with 6 bases of the junction left unmatched. This CDR3 is 16 amino acids long. Germline V CDR1 and CDR2: SGHAT, FQNNGV. This CDR3 is CASSLARGLRGNTIYF. The DNA for the CDR3 is TGTGCCAGCAGCTTAGCCAGGGGGCTGAGAGGAAACACCATATATTTT.

The CDR3 loop is CASSLRRGQGYGYTF. As DNA, the CDR3 is TGTGCCAGCAGCTTGAGGCGGGGGCAAGGCTATGGCTACACCTTC. This chain links TRBV5-8 with TRBJ1-2, with D maybe TRBD1 (6 bases). Between the trimmed V and J ends, which lost 1 base and 4 bases, there was a span of 14 bases. This CDR3 comprises 15 residues. Germline V gene sequence: CDR1 SGHTS, CDR2 YDEGEE.

The V gene is TRBV27, the J gene TRBJ1-1; D may be TRBD1 (5 bases). V lost 5 bases and J lost 1, with 11 bases in between. CDR1 and CDR2 from the germline V gene are MNHEY and SMNVEV (reference sequence). There are 14 residues in the CDR3. The CDR3 DNA reads TGTGCCAGCAGTCTTACTCAGGGGAACACTGAAGCTTTCTTT. Its protein product is CASSLTQGNTEAFF.

This sequence joins TRBV30 and TRBJ1-2; TRBD1 matches at 9 bases. The CDR3 is made up of 16 amino acids. Per the germline V gene, CDR1 is GTSNPN and CDR2 is SVGIG (reference sequence). V gave up 7 bases and J gave up 0 bases; unmatched junction bases: 12. For the CDR3, the DNA is TGTGCCTTTTACCGGGACAGGGTCATGACTAACTATGGCTACACCTTC. Translating gives CAFYRDRVMTNYGYTF.

The CDR3: CASSVLAGGVNEQFF. CDR3 nucleotides: TGTGCCAGCAGTGTACTAGCGGGAGGGGTAAATGAGCAGTTCTTC. V gene TRBV6-2 or TRBV6-3 combines with J gene TRBJ2-1; 13 bases map to TRBD2. V was pared by 5 bases and J by 7 bases, with 5 bases of the junction left unmatched. The CDR3 extends over 15 amino acids. The germline CDR1 and CDR2 sequences are MNHEY and SVGEGT.

The chain carries TRBV7-9 and TRBJ2-7; 11 bases match TRBD2. V lost 5 bases and J lost 0; bases outside the gene matches: 9. This CDR3 is 17 amino acids long. CDR1 and CDR2 (germline): SEHNR, FQNEAQ (reference sequence). The CDR3 sequence is CASSGTSGPVDSYEQYF. CDR3 nucleotides: TGTGCCAGCAGCGGGACTAGCGGCCCAGTAGACTCCTACGAGCAGTACTTC. The full variable domain, in which reference TRBV7-9 and TRBJ2-7 provide the parts outside the CDR3, is DTGVSQNPRHKITKRGQNVTFRCDPISEHNRLYWYRQTLGQGPEFLTYFQNEAQLEKSRLLSDRFSAERPKGSFSTLEIQRTEQGDSAMYLCASSGTSGPVDSYEQYFGPGTRLTVT.

The V gene is TRBV5-4, the J gene TRBJ2-2; 10 nucleotides match TRBD2. Germline V gene sequence: CDR1 SGHNT, CDR2 YYREEE (reference sequence). This CDR3 has 17 amino acids. Trimming took 10 bases from V and 0 from J; bases not matched to a gene: 12. CDR3 loop: CAARALAGTTNTGELFF. CDR3 in DNA: TGTGCCGCCAGAGCACTAGCGGGGACCACGAACACCGGGGAGCTGTTTTTT.

This clone turned up a few times. The chain recombines TRBV19 with TRBJ2-3; 9 nucleotides line up with TRBD1. Germline V gene sequence: CDR1 LNHDA, CDR2 SQIVND (reference sequence). The CDR3 runs to 16 residues. V trimming: 6 bases; J trimming: 2 bases; junction bases outside the gene matches: 9. The CDR3 DNA reads TGTGCCAGTAGCACAGAGGGACAGGGCATCACAGATACGCAGTATTTT. Amino acid sequence: CASSTEGQGITDTQYF.

The CDR3 loop is CASSFGTGAKNIQYF. Here the CDR3 DNA reads TGTGCCAGCAGCTTCGGGACAGGGGCCAAAAACATTCAGTACTTC. The V gene is TRBV7-8, the J gene TRBJ2-4; 9 bases are a match to TRBD1. V trimming: 3 bases; J trimming: 1 base; junction bases outside the gene matches: 1. The CDR3 consists of 15 residues. Germline V gives CDR1 SGHVS, CDR2 FQNEAQ.

This chain connects TRBV10-3 to TRBJ2-7, with 7 nucleotides matching TRBD2. V was clipped by 6 bases and J by 0 bases; unmatched bases: 8. Germline CDR1 and CDR2: ENHRY and SYGVKD. The length of the CDR3 is 15 residues. The DNA of the CDR3 is TGTGCCATCAGCCCCACTAGCGAAAGCTCCTACGAGCAGTACTTC. Protein product: CAISPTSESSYEQYF.